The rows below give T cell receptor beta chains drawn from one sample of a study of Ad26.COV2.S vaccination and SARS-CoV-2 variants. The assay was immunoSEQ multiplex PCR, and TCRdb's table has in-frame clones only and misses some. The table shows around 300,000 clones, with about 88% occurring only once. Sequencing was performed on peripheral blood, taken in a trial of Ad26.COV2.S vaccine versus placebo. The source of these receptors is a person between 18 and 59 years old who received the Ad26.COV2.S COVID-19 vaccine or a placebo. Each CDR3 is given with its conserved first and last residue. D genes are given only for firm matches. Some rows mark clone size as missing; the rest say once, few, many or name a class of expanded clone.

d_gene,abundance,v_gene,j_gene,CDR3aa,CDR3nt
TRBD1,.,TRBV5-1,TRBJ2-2,CASSLGTGSTGELFF,TGCGCCAGCAGCTTGGGGACAGGGAGCACCGGGGAGCTGTTTTTT
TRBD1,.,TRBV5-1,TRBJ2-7,CASSSGQVHLSEQYF,TGCGCCAGCAGCTCCGGACAGGTGCACCTGTCTGAGCAGTACTTC
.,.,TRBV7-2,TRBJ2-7,CASSFQRSYEQYF,TGTGCCAGCAGCTTCCAGAGGTCCTACGAGCAGTACTTC
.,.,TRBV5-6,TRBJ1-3,CASSIGPAGYSGNTIYF,TGTGCCAGCAGTATTGGGCCAGCAGGGTACTCTGGAAACACCATATATTTT
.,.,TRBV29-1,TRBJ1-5,CSVGAENQPQHF,TGCAGCGTTGGGGCAGAAAATCAGCCCCAGCATTTT
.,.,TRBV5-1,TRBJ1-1,CASTLNSMGSTEAFF,TGCGCCAGCACTTTAAACTCGATGGGAAGCACTGAAGCTTTCTTT
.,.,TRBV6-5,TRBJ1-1,CASSYSTWSEAFF,TGTGCCAGCAGTTACTCGACTTGGAGTGAAGCTTTCTTT
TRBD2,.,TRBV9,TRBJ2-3,CASSGRLAGVTDTQYF,TGTGCCAGCAGCGGGAGACTAGCGGGAGTTACAGATACGCAGTATTTT
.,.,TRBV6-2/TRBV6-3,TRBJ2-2,CASSASPDYTGELFF,TGTGCCAGCAGTGCGTCGCCTGACTACACCGGGGAGCTGTTTTTT
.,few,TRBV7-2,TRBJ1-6,CASSPQGTGKTRNSPLHF,TGTGCCAGCAGCCCTCAGGGCACAGGGAAGACAAGAAATTCACCCCTCCACTTT
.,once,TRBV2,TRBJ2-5,CASSIGPLTTETQYF,TGTGCCAGCAGTATTGGGCCCCTCACAACAGAGACCCAGTACTTC
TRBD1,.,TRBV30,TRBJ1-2,CAWSVLGTGDVYGYTF,TGTGCCTGGAGTGTACTTGGGACAGGGGATGTCTATGGCTACACCTTC
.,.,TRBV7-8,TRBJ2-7,CASSPSGRGYEQYF,TGTGCCAGCAGCCCCTCGGGCCGGGGCTACGAGCAGTACTTC
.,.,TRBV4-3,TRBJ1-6,CASSQDSQAPLHF,TGCGCCAGCAGCCAGGACAGCCAAGCACCCCTCCACTTT
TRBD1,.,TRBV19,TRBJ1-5,CASSPDRDWNQPQHF,TGTGCCAGTAGTCCCGACAGGGATTGGAATCAGCCCCAGCATTTT
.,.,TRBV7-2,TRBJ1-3,CASSQPPFSGNTIYF,TGTGCCAGCAGCCAGCCCCCGTTCTCTGGAAACACCATATATTTT
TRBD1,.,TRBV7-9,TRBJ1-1,CASSIWGQRNTEAFF,TGTGCCAGCAGCATTTGGGGACAGAGGAACACTGAAGCTTTCTTT
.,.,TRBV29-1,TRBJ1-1,CSVDPRGGLIAFF,TGCAGCGTTGACCCCCGAGGAGGGCTGATTGCTTTCTTT
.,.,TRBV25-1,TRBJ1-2,CASSEWQELNYGYTF,TGTGCCAGCAGTGAATGGCAGGAGCTTAACTATGGCTACACCTTC
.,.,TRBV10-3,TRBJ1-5,CAISDKDQPQHF,TGTGCCATCAGTGATAAAGATCAGCCCCAGCATTTT
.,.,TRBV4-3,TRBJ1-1,CASSQIGGRGDMNTEAFF,TGCGCCAGCAGCCAAATTGGAGGGAGAGGGGATATGAACACTGAAGCTTTCTTT
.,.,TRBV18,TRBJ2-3,CASSFSQGVTDTQYF,TGTGCCAGCTCATTTTCACAGGGTGTGACAGATACGCAGTATTTT
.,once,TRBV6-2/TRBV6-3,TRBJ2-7,CASSSTYEQYF,TGTGCCAGCAGTTCGACCTACGAGCAGTACTTC
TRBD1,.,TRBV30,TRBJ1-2,CAWRPPGQGRGGYTF,TGTGCCTGGAGGCCTCCGGGACAGGGTCGAGGCGGCTACACCTTC
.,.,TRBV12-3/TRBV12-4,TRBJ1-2,CASSQQPIYGYTF,TGTGCCAGCAGCCAACAACCGATCTATGGCTACACCTTC
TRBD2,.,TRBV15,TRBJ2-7,CATSRVQAGGNEQYF,TGTGCCACCAGCAGAGTTCAGGCGGGGGGAAATGAGCAGTACTTC
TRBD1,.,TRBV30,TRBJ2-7,CAWSVGQGAGEQYF,TGTGCCTGGAGTGTTGGGCAGGGGGCTGGCGAGCAGTACTTC
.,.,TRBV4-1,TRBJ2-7,CASSQDGSYYEQYF,TGCGCCAGCAGCCAAGATGGGTCATACTACGAGCAGTACTTC
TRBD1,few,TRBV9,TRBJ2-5,CASSVTGDGETQYF,TGTGCCAGCAGCGTTACAGGGGATGGGGAGACCCAGTACTTC